These 26 T cell receptor beta chains originate from one sample sequenced in a study of regulatory T cells in long-lasting Graves disease. Time point in this sample: newly diagnosed GD, antithyroid drugs for less than 3 months. The TCR library used RNA extracted from PBMCs. Both iRepertoire HTBI primers and Arm-PCR of CDR3 regions were used to build the TCR beta libraries. TCRdb re-called the multiplex PCR reads through MiXCR, storing one row per CDR3 protein. The table has over 500,000 distinct CDR3 sequences, 15% to 20% seen once; the top ten hold around 13%. The same specimen was also included in a second study, on T cells in Graves' hyperthyroidism and ophthalmopathy.

The sample was peripheral blood mononuclear cells (PBMCs), taken at new diagnosis, from a patient treated with antithyroid drugs. Receptors were obtained from a man aged 18 to 29 with Graves disease.

J is TRBJ2-6 and V is TRBV30; a possible D gene is TRBD1 (5 bases). The length of the CDR3 is 14 residues. In germline, CDR1 is GTSNPN, CDR2 SVGIG (reference sequence). V was cut by 6 bases and J by 2 bases, with 11 bases left in between. The CDR3 reads CACPDRAGANVLTF. In DNA form, the CDR3 reads TGTGCCTGCCCCGACAGAGCTGGGGCCAACGTCCTGACTTTC.

This clonotype was picked up a small number of times. The chain uses TRBV7-2 and TRBJ2-3; unclear D gene. The ends were cut back, 1 base at V and 6 bases at J, with 11 bases in the middle. The V gene's germline CDR1 is SGHTA and CDR2 FQGNSA. The CDR3 spans 14 residues. The CDR3 sequence: CASSLDPLRDTQYF. The CDR3 DNA sequence: TGTGCCAGCAGCTTAGACCCCCTCAGGGATACGCAGTATTTT.

This clonotype has a handful of counts. At one end the junction does not follow the germline gene, possibly because of a read error. The CDR3 reads CAITEGSDTGELFF. The CDR3 DNA reads as TGTGCCATCACTGAGGGGTCCGACACCGGGGAGCTGTTTTTT. The V and J genes are TRBV10-3 and TRBJ2-2, with D perhaps given as TRBD1 or TRBD2 (5 bases each). Looked up from germline, CDR1 is ENHRY and CDR2 is SYGVKD. This CDR3 comprises 14 residues.

This clonotype was counted many times. This rearrangement joins TRBV11-2 to TRBJ2-7; 9 nucleotides line up with TRBD1. Germline values: CDR1 SGHAT, CDR2 FQNNGV. Germline trimming cut 6 bases from V and 3 bases from J; bases unmatched to any gene: 6. CDR3 length: 14 amino acids. In nucleotides, the CDR3 is TGTGCCAGCAGTGTGGGACAGGGTGGCTACGAGCAGTACTTC. This translates into CASSVGQGGYEQYF.

This clonotype was seen ten or more times. The chain combines TRBV5-5 with TRBJ1-2, with TRBD1 matching over 8 bases. Germline lookup yields CDR1 SGHKS and CDR2 YYEKEE (reference sequence). This CDR3 is built from 15 residues. Unmatched junction bases numbered 7, after V lost 4 bases and J lost 2 bases. DNA for the CDR3: TGTGCCAGCAGCGCAGGGGGCGCGGGGAACTATGGCTACACCTTC. This encodes CASSAGGAGNYGYTF. Together with reference TRBV5-5 and TRBJ1-2, the CDR3 gives the full variable domain: DAGVTQSPTHLIKTRGQQVTLRCSPISGHKSVSWYQQVLGQGPQFIFQYYEKEERGRGNFPDRFSARQFPNYSSELNVNALLLGDSALYLCASSAGGAGNYGYTFGSGTRLTVV.

This chain uses TRBV27 with TRBJ1-2, with a possible D match to TRBD1 (5 bases). V was shortened by 0 bases and J by 3 bases, with 11 bases between the two germline ends. The CDR3 contains 15 residues. Germline V gene lookup returns CDR1 MNHEY and CDR2 SMNVEV (reference sequence). The CDR3 loop is CASSLSGDGYYGYTF. The CDR3 region has the DNA TGTGCCAGCAGTTTATCGGGGGACGGATACTATGGCTACACCTTC.

This clonotype has ten or more counts. The chain carries TRBV12-3 or TRBV12-4 and TRBJ1-1, with D uncertain. The ends were cut back, 6 bases at V and 5 bases at J, with 22 bases in the middle. CDR3 length equals 16 residues. Here the CDR3 reads CASSPSGRELITEAFF. The DNA for the CDR3 is TGTGCCAGCAGCCCGTCGGGCCGCGAACTCATAACTGAAGCTTTCTTT.

About this clonotype: A much larger clone sits a single nucleotide away, making a read error possible. This chain connects TRBV18 to TRBJ1-2; TRBD1 might be the D (5 bases). Trimming took 2 bases from V and 5 from J, leaving 15 bases between them. This CDR3 spans 15 amino acids. The germline CDR1 and CDR2 sequences are KGHSH and LQKENI. The CDR3 sequence is CASSPWDEGSYGYTF. DNA of the CDR3: TGTGCCAGCTCACCATGGGACGAGGGGAGTTATGGCTACACCTTC.

At least ten counts were recorded for this clonotype. The genes are TRBV6-1 and TRBJ2-5, with a weak D call TRBD2 (6 bases). The germline V gene encodes CDR1 MNHNS and CDR2 SASEGT. The CDR3 contains 14 residues. Trimming cost V 3 bases and J 5 bases, with 13 bases left between them. The CDR3 spells CASSDGAGRETQYF. For the CDR3, the DNA is TGTGCCAGCAGTGATGGGGCGGGAAGGGAGACCCAGTACTTC.

The genes are TRBV12-3 or TRBV12-4 and TRBJ1-1; D is uncertain. CDR3 size: 15 residues. Trimming shortened V by 5 bases and J by 0 bases, and 13 bases separated the two germline ends. This CDR3 reads CASSPSRRMNTEAFF. The CDR3 DNA sequence: TGTGCCAGCAGTCCCTCCAGGAGGATGAACACTGAAGCTTTCTTT.

This clonotype showed up many times. The CDR3 reads CSASRTQETQYF. CDR3 sequence (DNA): TGCAGTGCTAGCCGCACACAAGAGACCCAGTACTTC. The gene calls are TRBV20-1 and TRBJ2-5, with D uncertain. CDR1 DFQATT and CDR2 SNEGSKA come from the germline V gene (reference sequence). The CDR3 has 12 amino acids. V dropped 3 bases and J dropped 2 bases, with 7 bases sitting between them.

Remarks on this clonotype: A much larger clone lies one base from this, so it may be a read error. The chain combines TRBV20-1 with TRBJ2-5; no definite D call. The CDR3 totals 18 residues. The V end was cut by 2 bases, the J end by 3 bases, with 25 bases between. Germline V gives CDR1 DFQATT, CDR2 SNEGSKA (reference sequence). CDR3 nucleotide sequence: TGCAGTGCTAGACTAGTTGGGTCTGCTTCCCTGCATAAAGAGACCCAGTACTTC. Translating gives CSARLVGSASLHKETQYF.

This clonotype was recorded at least ten times. This CDR3 is CASSWTADYGYTF. The DNA of the CDR3 is TGTGCCAGCAGTTGGACAGCAGACTATGGCTACACCTTC. The chain carries TRBV6-9 and TRBJ1-2; D might be TRBD1 (6 bases). The CDR3 covers 13 residues. Deletions cut 4 bases from V and 3 bases from J, with 9 bases between. Per the germline V gene, CDR1 is MNHGY and CDR2 is SVAAGI.

This clonotype was seen ten or more times. The chain has TRBV11-1 and TRBJ2-7, with 8 bases matching TRBD1. From germline, CDR1 is SGHAT and CDR2 FQDESV (reference sequence). V dropped 0 bases and J dropped 2; count of bases not matched to a gene: 3. The CDR3 covers 15 residues. CDR3 amino acids: CASSLATGVPYEQYF. CDR3 coding DNA: TGTGCCAGCAGCTTAGCGACAGGGGTCCCCTACGAGCAGTACTTC.

CDR3 nucleotides: TGTGCCAGCAGCCCAGGACTAGTGAACACCGGGGAGCTGTTTTTT. Encoded protein: CASSPGLVNTGELFF. The chain carries TRBV5-4 and TRBJ2-2, with 7 nucleotides matching TRBD2. Trimming cost V 4 bases and J 1 base; bases outside gene matches: 4. CDR3 length: 15 amino acids. Germline CDR1 reads SGHNT; CDR2 reads YYREEE (reference sequence).

The V and J genes are TRBV12-3 or TRBV12-4 and TRBJ1-2; D is perhaps TRBD1 (5 bases). Trimming took off 3 bases at V and 4 bases at J, with 15 bases between the two ends. The CDR3 contains 15 residues. The CDR3 coding sequence is TGTGCCAGCAGTTTTGGACAAAAGGGGATCTATGGCTACACCTTC. It encodes CASSFGQKGIYGYTF.

This clonotype was recorded many times. The chain uses TRBV20-1 and TRBJ2-1; D is ambiguous. Germline V gene sequence: CDR1 DFQATT, CDR2 SNEGSKA (reference sequence). The CDR3 has 11 amino acids. V gave up 2 bases and J gave up 3 bases, with 2 bases separating them. Here the CDR3 DNA reads TGCAGTGCTAGATACTACAATGAGCAGTTCTTC. Encoded protein: CSARYYNEQFF.

This clonotype was seen at least ten times. The chain employs TRBV9 and TRBJ1-1; 7 positions match TRBD1. The trim removed 5 bases at V and 5 bases at J, leaving 12 bases unmatched. CDR1 is SGDLS and CDR2 is YYNGEE in the germline V gene. The CDR3 extends over 15 amino acids. In DNA, the CDR3 is TGTGCCAGCAGTCAAGGGAGGGGGCAGAGGACTGAAGCTTTCTTT. Translated, it gives CASSQGRGQRTEAFF.

The chain joins TRBV6-2 or TRBV6-3 to TRBJ2-6; 11 bases map to TRBD2. After removal of 4 bases from V and 0 bases from J, the junction contained 8 bases not matched to a gene. This CDR3 comprises 19 residues. Germline V gene data show CDR1 as MNHEY and CDR2 as SVGEGT. This chain's CDR3 is CASSLLGLAVNSGANVLTF. The CDR3 DNA follows: TGTGCCAGCAGTTTATTGGGACTAGCGGTTAACTCTGGGGCCAACGTCCTGACTTTC.

This clonotype came up a few times. V gene TRBV5-1 combines with J gene TRBJ2-1; 10 bases fit TRBD2. V was clipped by 0 bases and J by 6 bases; unmatched bases: 3. The CDR3 has 15 residues. In germline, CDR1 is SGHRS, CDR2 YFSETQ. CDR3 bases: TGCGCCAGCAGCTTGGCGCCTAGCGGGAGCAATGAGCAGTTCTTC. Amino acid sequence: CASSLAPSGSNEQFF.

This rearrangement joins TRBV12-3 or TRBV12-4 to TRBJ2-5; D gene unclear. V was clipped by 6 bases and J by 5 bases, with 13 bases between them. CDR3 length: 13 amino acids. CDR3 sequence reads: CASSRGHGETQYF. The CDR3 nucleotides read TGTGCCAGCAGCCGCGGCCATGGGGAGACCCAGTACTTC.

This clonotype was recorded at least ten times. CDR3 region: CASSLGQGFDGTDTQYF. The CDR3 nucleotides read TGCGCCAGCAGCTTGGGACAGGGGTTCGACGGCACAGATACGCAGTATTTT. The chain recombines TRBV5-1 with TRBJ2-3; TRBD1 matches 8 bases. Per germline, CDR1 SGHRS and CDR2 YFSETQ. The CDR3 runs to 17 residues. V lost 0 bases and J lost 1; bases outside the gene matches: 7.

This clonotype was seen a handful of times. The genes are TRBV6-5 and TRBJ2-5; D remains unclear. CDR3 size: 14 residues. CDR1 is MNHEY, CDR2 SVGAGI, per germline. Trimming shortened V by 4 bases and J by 5 bases, and 14 bases separated the two germline ends. CDR3 protein: CASSSVWAQETQYF. CDR3 DNA: TGTGCCAGCAGTTCCGTGTGGGCCCAGGAGACCCAGTACTTC.

This clonotype was found many times. The chain couples TRBV30 to TRBJ2-2; TRBD2 aligns across 9 bases. Germline V gene lookup returns CDR1 GTSNPN and CDR2 SVGIG (reference sequence). Unmatched junction bases numbered 4, after V lost 1 base and J lost 7 bases. The CDR3 length is 14 residues. The CDR3 DNA reads as TGTGCCTGGAGTGGGCGGGAGGGCCTCGGGGAGCTGTTTTTT. Its protein is CAWSGREGLGELFF. The whole variable domain, remainder taken from reference TRBV30 and TRBJ2-2, is SQTIHQWPATLVQPVGSPLSLECTVEGTSNPNLYWYRQAAGRGLQLLFYSVGIGQISSEVPQNLSASRPQDRQFILSSKKLLLSDSGFYLCAWSGREGLGELFFGEGSRLTVL.

The chain links TRBV10-3 to TRBJ2-1, with D perhaps TRBD2 (6 bases). This CDR3 has 18 residues. In germline, CDR1 is ENHRY, CDR2 SYGVKD. Trimming left V 2 bases short and J 3 bases short, with 20 bases between. The CDR3 protein is CAISEPLALRENYNEQFF. DNA for the CDR3: TGTGCCATCAGTGAGCCACTAGCCCTTAGGGAGAACTACAATGAGCAGTTCTTC.

Many counts were recorded for this clonotype. This CDR3 fails to terminate in the conserved phenylalanine or tryptophan, so it likely reflects a read error. The chain has TRBV27 and TRBJ2-7; 10 nucleotides match TRBD2. This CDR3 comprises 15 residues. Germline CDR1 and CDR2: MNHEY and SMNVEV (reference sequence). With V trimmed by 6 bases and J by 1 base, 6 bases remained unmatched. DNA for the CDR3: TGTGCCAGCAGCTCTTGGACTAGCGGTTCCTACGAGCAGTACCTC. Residues: CASSSWTSGSYEQYL.